What follows are 8 T cell receptor beta chains derived from one specimen sequenced in a study of siplizumab effects on memory and regulatory T cells. TCRdb's table, derived via immunoSEQ multiplex PCR, lists solely in-frame clones and lacks some. The table shows tens of thousands of clones, with around four fifths occurring only once. The sequencing input was memory CD4+ T cells sorted from blood. These receptors were collected from a human donor in good health.

V and J are TRBV5-8 and TRBJ1-2; TRBD1 might be the D (6 bases). The CDR3 is 14 amino acids. V dropped 4 bases and J dropped 8 bases, with 18 bases sitting between them. From germline, CDR1 is SGHTS and CDR2 YDEGEE. CDR3 in DNA: TGTGCCAGCAGCAACACCGGGACAAATACCGGCTACACCTTC. Translating it yields CASSNTGTNTGYTF.

V gene TRBV5-4 combines with J gene TRBJ1-2, with D possibly matching TRBD1 (6 bases). The length of the CDR3 is 16 residues. V was clipped by 4 bases and J by 4 bases, with 20 bases between them. Germline values: CDR1 SGHNT, CDR2 YYREEE (reference sequence). Here the CDR3 DNA reads TGTGCCAGCAGCCCGGCGGGGGGGCTGTCATTCTATGGCTACACCTTC. Protein sequence: CASSPAGGLSFYGYTF.

The chain carries TRBV25-1 and TRBJ1-4; 7 bases are a match to TRBD1. In germline, CDR1 is MGHDK, CDR2 SYGVNS. The CDR3 runs 12 residues. The ends lost 9 bases at V and 7 bases at J; junction bases unmatched: 5. The CDR3 sequence is CASHRGGEKLFF. The CDR3 DNA follows: TGTGCCAGTCACAGGGGAGGTGAAAAACTGTTTTTT.

This clone was detected only a few times. CDR3 protein: CASSRGSGADTQYF. In DNA form, the CDR3 reads TGTGCCAGCAGCCGTGGCTCCGGGGCAGATACGCAGTATTTT. J is TRBJ2-3 and V is TRBV7-3, with D possibly TRBD2 on 5 matching bases. The germline CDR1 and CDR2 sequences are SGHTA and FQGTGA. V shed 5 bases and J shed 4 bases, with 13 bases lying between them. This CDR3 spans 14 amino acids.

This sequence joins TRBV30 and TRBJ2-3; 7 positions agree with TRBD1. This CDR3 has 14 amino acids. V shed 3 bases, J shed 6 bases, and the junction held 9 bases outside the gene matches. The germline CDR1 and CDR2 sequences are GTSNPN and SVGIG (reference sequence). The CDR3 loop is CAWRTGPRGDTQYF. The CDR3 DNA reads as TGTGCCTGGAGGACCGGTCCCAGGGGGGATACGCAGTATTTT.

The rearrangement links TRBV10-1 to TRBJ2-1; 10 nucleotides match TRBD2. CDR1 WNHNN and CDR2 SYGVQD come from the germline V gene (reference sequence). CDR3 length: 14 residues. J was trimmed by 7 bases and V by 6 bases; bases with no gene match: 6. CDR3 nucleotide sequence: TGCGCCAGCAGCCCTAGCGGGAGAGGGAATGAGCAGTTCTTC. Translated: CASSPSGRGNEQFF.

The genes are TRBV7-2 and TRBJ2-3, with D maybe TRBD1 (6 bases). Deletions cut 5 bases from V and 9 bases from J, with 12 bases between. The CDR3 extends over 12 amino acids. Germline-derived CDR1 and CDR2 are SGHTA and FQGNSA. DNA for the CDR3: TGTGCCAGCAGCCAAGGGGGTTGGACGCAGTATTTT. It is translated as CASSQGGWTQYF.

A few counts support this clone. The chain combines TRBV2 with TRBJ2-3, with D tentatively TRBD2 (5 bases). The CDR3 sequence is 17 residues long. V was shortened by 8 bases and J by 2 bases, with 23 bases between the two germline ends. Germline V gives CDR1 SNHLY, CDR2 FYNNEI. The CDR3 loop reads CASAERGEVRLTDTQYF. The CDR3 DNA reads as TGTGCCAGCGCGGAACGGGGAGAGGTCAGACTCACAGATACGCAGTATTTT.